The clone carrying this TCR beta chain was observed a handful of times. Its antigen is not identified. These data come from a study of CD8+ T cells in alopecia areata. Study overall: Tofacitinib continued for 6 to 18 months and was then withheld for 6 months. The study, taken as a whole, reports: On tofacitinib, scalp clonality and expanded CD8+ clones among top 100 fell significantly. Between patients, shared TCR sequences were less clear than in mice. This was possibly due in part to HLA diversity in the patient population.

Treatment noted: oral pan-JAK inhibitor, 5-10 mg twice daily. As part of sample collection, lesional scalp punch biopsies and peripheral blood were taken from alopecia areata patients. The CDR3 spans 12 residues. CDR1 and CDR2 (germline): MDHEN, SYDVKM. The V end was cut by 1 base, the J end by 6 bases, with 4 bases between. After isolation, RNA underwent reverse transcription to generate cDNA as the sequencing template. The data were produced by immunoSEQ multiplex PCR, yet TCRdb's version contains in-frame clones alone and is incomplete. Here the sample spans some 180,000 clones, roughly 53% being singletons.

The sequence was collected from a human donor with alopecia areata. The rearrangement links TRBV28 to TRBJ2-1; no reliable D call. The sequences come from CD8+ T cells sorted from blood, collected at week 24, from a patient treated with tofacitinib. The CDR3 sequence: CASSLYPNEQFF. The CDR3 region has the DNA TGTGCCAGCAGTTTATACCCCAATGAGCAGTTCTTC. The complete variable domain, with remaining parts taken from reference TRBV28 and TRBJ2-1, reads DVKVTQSSRYLVKRTGEKVFLECVQDMDHENMFWYRQDPGLGLRLIYFSYDVKMKEKGDIPEGYSVSREKKERFSLILESASTNQTSMYLCASSLYPNEQFFGPGTRLTVL.